This TCR beta chain appears in the sequencing data of a study of identical twins. Via MiXCR, TCRdb re-called the 5' RACE reads, giving one row per CDR3 protein. The data contain a few hundred thousand distinct CDR3 sequences, 9% to 10% of them singletons. The V and J ends lost 4 bases and 8 bases, in that order; junction bases with no gene match: 22. There are 20 residues in the CDR3. CDR1 is WNHNN, CDR2 SYGVQD, per germline (reference sequence). This clonotype has a handful of counts. The data also belong to a second study, concerning yellow fever vaccine responses in identical twins.

The chain carries TRBV10-1 and TRBJ2-1, with TRBD2 identical over 11 bases. The source is a woman aged 18-29 years in good health. Sequencing was done on a sample of PBMCs. The CDR3 reads CASSAPYHSLAGVRLDEQFF. The DNA for the CDR3 is TGCGCCAGCAGTGCCCCTTATCATTCACTAGCGGGAGTTCGACTCGATGAGCAGTTCTTC.